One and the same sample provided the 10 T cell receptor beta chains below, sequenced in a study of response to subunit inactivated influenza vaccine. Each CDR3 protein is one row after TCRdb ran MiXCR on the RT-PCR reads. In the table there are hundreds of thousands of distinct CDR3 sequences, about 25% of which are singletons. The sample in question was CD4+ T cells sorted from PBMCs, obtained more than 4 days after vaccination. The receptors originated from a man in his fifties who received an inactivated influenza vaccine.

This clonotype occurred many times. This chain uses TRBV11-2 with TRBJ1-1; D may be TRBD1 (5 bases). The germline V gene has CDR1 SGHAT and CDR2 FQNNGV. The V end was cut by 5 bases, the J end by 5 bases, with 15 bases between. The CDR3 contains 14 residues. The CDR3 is CASSAVAWGTEAFF. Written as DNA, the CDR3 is TGTGCCAGCAGCGCCGTCGCGTGGGGGACTGAAGCTTTCTTT.

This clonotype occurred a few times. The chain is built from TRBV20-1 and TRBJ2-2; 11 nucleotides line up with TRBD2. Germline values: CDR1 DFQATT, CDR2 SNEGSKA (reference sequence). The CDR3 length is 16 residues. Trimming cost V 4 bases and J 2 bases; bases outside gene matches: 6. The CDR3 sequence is CSAMTSGAQNTGELFF. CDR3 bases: TGCAGTGCTATGACTAGCGGGGCACAAAACACCGGGGAGCTGTTTTTT.

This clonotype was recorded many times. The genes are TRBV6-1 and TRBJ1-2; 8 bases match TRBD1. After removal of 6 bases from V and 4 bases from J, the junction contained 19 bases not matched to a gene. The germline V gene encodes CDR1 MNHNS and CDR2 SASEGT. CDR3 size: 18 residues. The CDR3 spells CASSPTVLGTGYFYGYTF. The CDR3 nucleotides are TGTGCCAGCAGCCCCACGGTGCTGGGGACAGGCTACTTCTATGGCTACACCTTC.

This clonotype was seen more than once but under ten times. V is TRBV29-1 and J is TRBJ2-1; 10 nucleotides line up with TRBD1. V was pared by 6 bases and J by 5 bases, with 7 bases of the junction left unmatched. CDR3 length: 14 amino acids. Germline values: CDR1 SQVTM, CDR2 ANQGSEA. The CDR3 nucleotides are TGCAGCGTAAGACAGGGGGCGGCTAACAATGAGCAGTTCTTC. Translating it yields CSVRQGAANNEQFF.

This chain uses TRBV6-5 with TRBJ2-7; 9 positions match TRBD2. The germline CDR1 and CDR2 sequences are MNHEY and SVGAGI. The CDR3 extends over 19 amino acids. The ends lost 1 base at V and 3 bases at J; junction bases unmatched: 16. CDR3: CASSYLASGRSRGSYEQYF. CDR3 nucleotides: TGTGCCAGCAGTTACTTGGCCAGCGGGAGGTCCCGAGGAAGCTACGAGCAGTACTTC.

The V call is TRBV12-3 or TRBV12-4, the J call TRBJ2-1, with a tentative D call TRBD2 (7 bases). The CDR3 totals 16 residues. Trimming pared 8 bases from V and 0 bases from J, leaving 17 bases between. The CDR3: CASVRGGGTSYNEQFF. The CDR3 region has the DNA TGTGCCAGCGTGCGAGGGGGGGGCACCTCCTACAATGAGCAGTTCTTC.

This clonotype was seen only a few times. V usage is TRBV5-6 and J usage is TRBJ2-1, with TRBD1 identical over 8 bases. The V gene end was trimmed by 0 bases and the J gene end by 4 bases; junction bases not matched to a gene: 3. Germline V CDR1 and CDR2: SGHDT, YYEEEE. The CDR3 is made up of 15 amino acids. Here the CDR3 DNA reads TGTGCCAGCAGCTTGGTGACAGGGGCTTACAATGAGCAGTTCTTC. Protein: CASSLVTGAYNEQFF.

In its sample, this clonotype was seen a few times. The CDR3 DNA sequence: TGTGCCAGCCAGGGTTTTCCTGGAAAACTGTTTTTT. Its protein is CASQGFPGKLFF. The chain is built from TRBV12-3 or TRBV12-4 and TRBJ1-4; the D gene is possibly TRBD1 (5 bases). The germline V and J ends were trimmed by 8 bases and 10 bases, with 14 bases remaining between them. The CDR3 has 12 amino acids.

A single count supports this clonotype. The CDR3 sequence is CASDERGDGTGELFF. The DNA of the CDR3 is TGCGCCAGCGATGAGCGGGGGGACGGCACCGGGGAGCTGTTTTTT. The chain uses TRBV5-1 and TRBJ2-2, with 9 bases lining up with TRBD2. Per germline, CDR1 SGHRS and CDR2 YFSETQ. The CDR3 is 15 amino acids. The junction had 8 bases not matched to a gene; V was cut back by 7 bases and J by 4 bases.

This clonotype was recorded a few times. The CDR3 sequence is CASSLGGVSNYGYTF. CDR3 nucleotide sequence: TGTGCCAGCAGTTTGGGAGGCGTATCTAACTATGGCTACACCTTC. V and J are TRBV28 and TRBJ1-2; D remains ambiguous. Trimming removed 3 bases at V and 0 bases at J, with 11 bases between. CDR1 and CDR2 (germline): MDHEN, SYDVKM. The CDR3 covers 15 residues.